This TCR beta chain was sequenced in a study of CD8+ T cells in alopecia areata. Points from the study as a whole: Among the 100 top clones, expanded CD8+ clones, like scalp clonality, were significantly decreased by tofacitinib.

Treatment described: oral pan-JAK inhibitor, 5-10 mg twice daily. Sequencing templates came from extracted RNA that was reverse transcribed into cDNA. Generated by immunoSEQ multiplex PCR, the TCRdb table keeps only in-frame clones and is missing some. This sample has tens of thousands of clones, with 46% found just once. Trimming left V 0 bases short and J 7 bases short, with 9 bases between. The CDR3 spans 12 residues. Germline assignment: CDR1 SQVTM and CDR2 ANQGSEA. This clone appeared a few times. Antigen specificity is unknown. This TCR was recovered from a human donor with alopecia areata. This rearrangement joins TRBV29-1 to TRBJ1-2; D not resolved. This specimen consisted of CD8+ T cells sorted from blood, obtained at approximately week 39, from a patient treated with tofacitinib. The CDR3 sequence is CSVEEGAGGYTF. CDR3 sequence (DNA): TGCAGCGTTGAAGAAGGCGCTGGTGGCTACACCTTC.